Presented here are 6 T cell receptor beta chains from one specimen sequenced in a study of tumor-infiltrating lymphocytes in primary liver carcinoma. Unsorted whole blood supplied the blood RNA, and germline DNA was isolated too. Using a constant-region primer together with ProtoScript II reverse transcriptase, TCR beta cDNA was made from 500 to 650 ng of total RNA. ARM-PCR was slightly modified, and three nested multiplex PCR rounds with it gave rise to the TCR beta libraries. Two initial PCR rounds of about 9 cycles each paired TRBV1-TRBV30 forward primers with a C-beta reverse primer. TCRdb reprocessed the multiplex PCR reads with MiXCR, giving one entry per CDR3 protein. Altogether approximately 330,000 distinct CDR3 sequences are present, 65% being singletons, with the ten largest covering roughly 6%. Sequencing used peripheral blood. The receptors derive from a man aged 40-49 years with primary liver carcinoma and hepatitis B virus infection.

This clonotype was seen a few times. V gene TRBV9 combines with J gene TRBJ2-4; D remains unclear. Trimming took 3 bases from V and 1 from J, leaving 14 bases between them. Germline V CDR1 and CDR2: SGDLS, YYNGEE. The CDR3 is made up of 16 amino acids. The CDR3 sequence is CASSATMGWAKNIQYF. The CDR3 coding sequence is TGTGCCAGCAGCGCAACTATGGGGTGGGCCAAAAACATTCAGTACTTC.

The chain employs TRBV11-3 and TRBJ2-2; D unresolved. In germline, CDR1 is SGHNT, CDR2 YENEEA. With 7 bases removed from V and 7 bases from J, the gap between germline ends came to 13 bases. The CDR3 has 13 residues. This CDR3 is CASNSLRGGELFF. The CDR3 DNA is TGTGCCAGCAACTCCTTGCGAGGCGGGGAGCTGTTTTTT.

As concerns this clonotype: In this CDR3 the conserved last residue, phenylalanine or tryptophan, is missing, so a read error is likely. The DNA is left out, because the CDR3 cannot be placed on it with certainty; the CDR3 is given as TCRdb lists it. The CDR3 loop is CASSLGSFNALAALTRYY. The chain joins TRBV11-2 to TRBJ2-3; the table calls TRBD2, which could not be checked here. The germline gives CDR1 SGHAT, CDR2 FQNNGV. The CDR3 length is 18 residues, termini included.

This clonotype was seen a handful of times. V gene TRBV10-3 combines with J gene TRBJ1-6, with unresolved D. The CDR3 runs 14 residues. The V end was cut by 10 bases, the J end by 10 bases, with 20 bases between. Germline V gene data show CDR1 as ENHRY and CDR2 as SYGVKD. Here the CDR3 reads CATNEPPCDSPLHF. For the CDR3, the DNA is TGTGCCACCAACGAGCCTCCCTGTGACTCACCCCTCCACTTT.

The CDR3 loop reads CATSDRPGETQYF. The CDR3 nucleotides read TGTGCCACCAGTGACCGCCCTGGTGAGACCCAGTACTTC. The chain is built from TRBV24-1 and TRBJ2-5; D is unclear. CDR1 and CDR2 (germline): KGHDR, SFDVKD. V was pared by 4 bases and J by 5 bases, with 10 bases between. This CDR3 spans 13 amino acids.

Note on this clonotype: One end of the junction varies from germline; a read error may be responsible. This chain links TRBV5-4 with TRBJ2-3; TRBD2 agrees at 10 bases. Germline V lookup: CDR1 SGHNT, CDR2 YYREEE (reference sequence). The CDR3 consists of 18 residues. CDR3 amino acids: CVSSHYNGLAEVTDTQYF. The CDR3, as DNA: TGTGTCAGCAGTCACTATAACGGACTAGCGGAAGTGACAGATACGCAGTATTTT.